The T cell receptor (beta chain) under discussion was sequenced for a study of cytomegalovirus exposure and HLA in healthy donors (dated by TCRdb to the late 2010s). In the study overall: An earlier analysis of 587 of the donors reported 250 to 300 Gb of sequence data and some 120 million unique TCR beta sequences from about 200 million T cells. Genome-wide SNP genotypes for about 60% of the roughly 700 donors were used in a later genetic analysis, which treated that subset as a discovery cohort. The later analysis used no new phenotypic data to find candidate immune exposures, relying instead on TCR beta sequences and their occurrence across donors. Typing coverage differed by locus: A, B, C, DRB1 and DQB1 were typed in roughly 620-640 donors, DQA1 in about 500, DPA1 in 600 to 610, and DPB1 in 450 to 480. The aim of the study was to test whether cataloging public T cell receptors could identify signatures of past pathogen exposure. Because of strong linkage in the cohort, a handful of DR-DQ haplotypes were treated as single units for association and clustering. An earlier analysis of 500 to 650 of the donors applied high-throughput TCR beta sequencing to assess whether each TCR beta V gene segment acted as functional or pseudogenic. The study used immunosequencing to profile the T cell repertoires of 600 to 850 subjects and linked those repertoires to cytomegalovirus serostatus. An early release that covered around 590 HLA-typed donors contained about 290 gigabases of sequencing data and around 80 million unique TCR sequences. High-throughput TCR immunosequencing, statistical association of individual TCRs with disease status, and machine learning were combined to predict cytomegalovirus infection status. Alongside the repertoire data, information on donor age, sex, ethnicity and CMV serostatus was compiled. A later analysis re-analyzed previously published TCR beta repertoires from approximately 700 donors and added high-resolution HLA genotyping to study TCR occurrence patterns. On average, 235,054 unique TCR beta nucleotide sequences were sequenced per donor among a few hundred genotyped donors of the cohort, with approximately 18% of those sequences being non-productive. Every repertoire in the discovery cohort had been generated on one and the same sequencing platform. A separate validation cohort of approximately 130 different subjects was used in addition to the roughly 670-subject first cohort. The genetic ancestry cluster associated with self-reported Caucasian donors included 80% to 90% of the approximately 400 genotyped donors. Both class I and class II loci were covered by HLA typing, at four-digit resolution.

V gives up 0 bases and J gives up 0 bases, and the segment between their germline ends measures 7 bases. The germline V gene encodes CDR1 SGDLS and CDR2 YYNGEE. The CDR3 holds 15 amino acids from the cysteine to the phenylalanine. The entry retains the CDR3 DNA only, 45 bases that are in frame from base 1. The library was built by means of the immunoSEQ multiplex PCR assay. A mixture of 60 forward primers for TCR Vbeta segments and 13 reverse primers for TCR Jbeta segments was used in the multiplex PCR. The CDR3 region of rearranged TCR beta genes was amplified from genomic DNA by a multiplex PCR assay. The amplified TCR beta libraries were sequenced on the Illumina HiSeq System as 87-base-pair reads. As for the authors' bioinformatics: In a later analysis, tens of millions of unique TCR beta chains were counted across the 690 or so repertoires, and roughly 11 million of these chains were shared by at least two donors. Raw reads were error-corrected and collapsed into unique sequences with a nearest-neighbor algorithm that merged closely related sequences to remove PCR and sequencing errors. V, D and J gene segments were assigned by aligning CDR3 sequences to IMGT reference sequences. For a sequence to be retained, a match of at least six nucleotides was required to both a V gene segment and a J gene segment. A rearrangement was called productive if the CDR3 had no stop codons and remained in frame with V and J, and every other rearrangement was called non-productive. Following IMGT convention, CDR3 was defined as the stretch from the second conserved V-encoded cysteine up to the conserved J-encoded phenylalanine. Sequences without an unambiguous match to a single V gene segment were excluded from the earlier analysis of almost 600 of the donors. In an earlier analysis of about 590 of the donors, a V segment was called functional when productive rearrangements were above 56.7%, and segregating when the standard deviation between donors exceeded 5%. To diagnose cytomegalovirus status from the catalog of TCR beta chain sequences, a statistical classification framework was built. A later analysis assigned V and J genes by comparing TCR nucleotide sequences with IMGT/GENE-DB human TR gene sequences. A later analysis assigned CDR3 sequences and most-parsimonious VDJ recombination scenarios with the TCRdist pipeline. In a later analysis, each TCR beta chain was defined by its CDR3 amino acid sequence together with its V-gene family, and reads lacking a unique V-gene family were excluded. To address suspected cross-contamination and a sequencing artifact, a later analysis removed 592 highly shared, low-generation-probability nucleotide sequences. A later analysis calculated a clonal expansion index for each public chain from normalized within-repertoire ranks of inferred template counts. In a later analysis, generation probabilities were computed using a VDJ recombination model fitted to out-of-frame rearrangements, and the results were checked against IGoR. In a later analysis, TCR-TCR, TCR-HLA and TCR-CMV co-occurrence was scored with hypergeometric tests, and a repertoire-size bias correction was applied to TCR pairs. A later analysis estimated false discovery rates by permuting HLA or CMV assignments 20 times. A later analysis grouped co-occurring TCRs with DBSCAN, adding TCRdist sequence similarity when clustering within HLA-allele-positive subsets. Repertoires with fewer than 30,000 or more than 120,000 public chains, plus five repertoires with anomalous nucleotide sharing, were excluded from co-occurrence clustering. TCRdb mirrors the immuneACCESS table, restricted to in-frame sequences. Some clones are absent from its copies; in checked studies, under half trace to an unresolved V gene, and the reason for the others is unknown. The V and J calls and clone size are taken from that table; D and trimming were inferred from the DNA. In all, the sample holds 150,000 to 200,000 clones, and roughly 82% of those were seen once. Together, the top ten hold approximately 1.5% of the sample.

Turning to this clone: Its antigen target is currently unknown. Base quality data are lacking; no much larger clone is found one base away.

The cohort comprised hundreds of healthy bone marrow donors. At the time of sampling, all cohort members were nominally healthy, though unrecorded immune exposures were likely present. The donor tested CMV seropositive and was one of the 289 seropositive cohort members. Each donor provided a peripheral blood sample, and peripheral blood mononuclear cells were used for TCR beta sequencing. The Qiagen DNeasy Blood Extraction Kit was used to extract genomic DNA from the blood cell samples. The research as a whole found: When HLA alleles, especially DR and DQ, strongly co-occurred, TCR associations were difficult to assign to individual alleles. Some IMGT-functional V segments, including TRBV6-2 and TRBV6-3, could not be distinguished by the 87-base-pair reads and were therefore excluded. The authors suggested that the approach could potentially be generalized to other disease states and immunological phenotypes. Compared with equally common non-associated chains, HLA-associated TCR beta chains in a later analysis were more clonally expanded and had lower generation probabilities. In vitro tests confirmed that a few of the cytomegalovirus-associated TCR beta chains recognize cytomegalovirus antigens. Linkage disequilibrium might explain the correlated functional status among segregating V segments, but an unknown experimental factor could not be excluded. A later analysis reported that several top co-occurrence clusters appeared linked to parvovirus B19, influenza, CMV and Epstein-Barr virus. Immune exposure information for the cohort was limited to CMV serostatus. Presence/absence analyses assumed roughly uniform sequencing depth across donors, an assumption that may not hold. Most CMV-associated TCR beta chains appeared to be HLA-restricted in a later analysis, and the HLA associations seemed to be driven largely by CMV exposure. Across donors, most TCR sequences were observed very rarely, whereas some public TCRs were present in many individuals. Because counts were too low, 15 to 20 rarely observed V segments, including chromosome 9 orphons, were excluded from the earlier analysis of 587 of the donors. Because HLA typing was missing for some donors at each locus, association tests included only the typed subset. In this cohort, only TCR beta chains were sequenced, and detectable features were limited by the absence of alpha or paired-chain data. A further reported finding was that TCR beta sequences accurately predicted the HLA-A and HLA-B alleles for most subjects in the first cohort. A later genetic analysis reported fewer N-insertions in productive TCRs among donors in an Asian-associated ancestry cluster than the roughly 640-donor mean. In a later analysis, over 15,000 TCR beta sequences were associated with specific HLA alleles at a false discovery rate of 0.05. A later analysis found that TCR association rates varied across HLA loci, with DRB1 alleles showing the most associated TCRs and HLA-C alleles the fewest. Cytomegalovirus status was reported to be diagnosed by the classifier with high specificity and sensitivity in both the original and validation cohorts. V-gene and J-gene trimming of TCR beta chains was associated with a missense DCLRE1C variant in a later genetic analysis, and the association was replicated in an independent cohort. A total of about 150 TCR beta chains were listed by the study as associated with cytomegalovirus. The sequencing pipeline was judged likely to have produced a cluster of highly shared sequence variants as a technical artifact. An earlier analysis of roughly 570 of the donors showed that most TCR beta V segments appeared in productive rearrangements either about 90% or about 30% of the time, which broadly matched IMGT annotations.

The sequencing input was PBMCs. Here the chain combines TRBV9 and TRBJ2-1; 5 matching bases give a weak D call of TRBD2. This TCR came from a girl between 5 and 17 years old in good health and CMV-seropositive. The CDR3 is CASSVAGDSYNEQFF. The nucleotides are TGTGCCAGCAGCGTAGCCGGGGACTCCTACAATGAGCAGTTCTTC.